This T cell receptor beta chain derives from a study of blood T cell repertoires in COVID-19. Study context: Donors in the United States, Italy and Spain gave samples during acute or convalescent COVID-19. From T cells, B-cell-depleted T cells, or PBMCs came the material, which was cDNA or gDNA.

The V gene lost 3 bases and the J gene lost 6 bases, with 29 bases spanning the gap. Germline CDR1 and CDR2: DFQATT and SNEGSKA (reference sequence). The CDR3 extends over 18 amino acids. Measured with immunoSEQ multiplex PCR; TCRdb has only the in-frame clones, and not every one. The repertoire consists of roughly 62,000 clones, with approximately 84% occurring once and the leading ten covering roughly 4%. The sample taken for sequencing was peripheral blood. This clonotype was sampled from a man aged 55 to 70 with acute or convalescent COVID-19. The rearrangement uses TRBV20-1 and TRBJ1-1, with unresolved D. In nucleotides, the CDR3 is TGCAGTGCTAGTCAGGCTACGAATACCCCCCCTCCGACACCTGAAGCTTTCTTT. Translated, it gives CSASQATNTPPPTPEAFF.